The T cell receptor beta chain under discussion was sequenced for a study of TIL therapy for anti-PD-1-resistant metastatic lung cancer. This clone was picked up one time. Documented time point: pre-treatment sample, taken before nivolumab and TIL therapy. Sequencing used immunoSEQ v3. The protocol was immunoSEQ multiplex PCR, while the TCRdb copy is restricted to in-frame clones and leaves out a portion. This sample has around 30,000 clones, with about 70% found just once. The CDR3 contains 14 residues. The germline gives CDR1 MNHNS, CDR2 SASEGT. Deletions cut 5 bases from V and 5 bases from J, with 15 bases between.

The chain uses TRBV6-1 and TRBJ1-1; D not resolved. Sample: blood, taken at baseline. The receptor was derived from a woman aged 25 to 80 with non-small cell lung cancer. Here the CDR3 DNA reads TGTGCCAGCAGTTCCGAGGGCGTTGTGACTGAAGCTTTCTTT. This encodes CASSSEGVVTEAFF.